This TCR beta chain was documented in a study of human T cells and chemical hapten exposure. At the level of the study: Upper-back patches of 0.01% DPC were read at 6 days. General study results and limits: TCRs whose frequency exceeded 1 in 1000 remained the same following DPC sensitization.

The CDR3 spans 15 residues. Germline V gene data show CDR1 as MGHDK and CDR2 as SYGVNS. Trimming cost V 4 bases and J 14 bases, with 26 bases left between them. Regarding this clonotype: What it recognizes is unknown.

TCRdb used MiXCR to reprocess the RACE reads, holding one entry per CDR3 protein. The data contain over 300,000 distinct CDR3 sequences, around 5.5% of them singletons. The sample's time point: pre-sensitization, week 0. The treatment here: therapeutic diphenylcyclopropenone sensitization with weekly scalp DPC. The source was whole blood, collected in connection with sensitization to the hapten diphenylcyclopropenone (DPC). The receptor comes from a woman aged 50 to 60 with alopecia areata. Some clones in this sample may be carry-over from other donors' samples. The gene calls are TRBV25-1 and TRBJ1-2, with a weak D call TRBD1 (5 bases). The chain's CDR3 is CASSAPLFRDRRVTF. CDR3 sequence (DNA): TGTGCCAGCAGTGCTCCCCTGTTCCGGGACCGCCGTGTTACCTTC.